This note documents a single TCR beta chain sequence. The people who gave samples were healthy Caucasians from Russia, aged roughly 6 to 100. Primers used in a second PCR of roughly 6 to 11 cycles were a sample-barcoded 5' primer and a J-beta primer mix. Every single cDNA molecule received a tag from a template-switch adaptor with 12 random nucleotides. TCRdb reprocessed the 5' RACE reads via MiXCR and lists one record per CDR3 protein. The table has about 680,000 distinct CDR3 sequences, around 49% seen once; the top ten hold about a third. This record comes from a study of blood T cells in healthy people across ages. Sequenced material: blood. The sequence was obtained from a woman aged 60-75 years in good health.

CDR3 nucleotide sequence: TGTGCCTGGAGTCCGGGGACCTGGGAGCAGTTCTTC. Amino acid sequence: CAWSPGTWEQFF. The chain combines TRBV30 with TRBJ2-1; either TRBD1 or TRBD2 may supply D (5 bases each). CDR3 size: 12 residues. The V and J ends lost 2 bases and 10 bases respectively, with 12 bases between them. Germline CDR1 GTSNPN, CDR2 SVGIG (reference sequence).